The 30 T cell receptor beta chains presented below share a single source sample, sequenced in a study of T-cell memory formation after mild COVID-19. One entry per CDR3 protein, called by TCRdb with MiXCR from the 5' RACE reads. The sample has a few hundred thousand distinct CDR3 sequences; 14% are singletons. Sequenced material: PBMCs or a T cell subset sorted from them (not recorded which). The receptors here all came from a man between 18 and 35 years old who had mild COVID-19 (a few samples of this study predate the infection). Cell type and time point are not known.

This clonotype turned up a few times. This chain links TRBV6-5 with TRBJ2-6, with D hard to call. This CDR3 comprises 15 residues. Trimming removed 0 bases from V and 1 base from J, with 4 bases in between. Germline V lookup: CDR1 MNHEY, CDR2 SVGAGI. CDR3 bases: TGTGCCAGCAGTTACTCGGCTTCTGGGGCCAACGTCCTGACTTTC. Residues: CASSYSASGANVLTF.

The gene calls are TRBV24-1 and TRBJ2-5; D possibly matches TRBD1 or TRBD2 (5 bases each). V was trimmed by 6 bases and J by 5 bases, leaving 12 bases between them. Germline V gene sequence: CDR1 KGHDR, CDR2 SFDVKD. The CDR3 spans 13 residues. The CDR3 protein is CATSPWGGETQYF. The DNA of the CDR3 is TGTGCCACCAGTCCCTGGGGCGGGGAGACCCAGTACTTC.

This clonotype was seen only a few times. The gene calls are TRBV2 and TRBJ1-5; 11 bases map to TRBD1. V was clipped by 4 bases and J by 2 bases; unmatched bases: 4. Per the germline V gene, CDR1 is SNHLY and CDR2 is FYNNEI. The CDR3 is made up of 16 amino acids. The CDR3 here is CASSGTGGVGNQPQHF. The CDR3 nucleotides read TGTGCCAGCAGTGGGACAGGGGGCGTCGGCAATCAGCCCCAGCATTTT.

This sequence joins TRBV3-1 and TRBJ2-3, with D tentatively TRBD2 (5 bases). Germline values: CDR1 LGHDT, CDR2 YNNKEL (reference sequence). The CDR3 length is 13 residues. Trimming removed 2 bases from V and 5 bases from J, with 8 bases in between. CDR3 sequence (DNA): TGTGCCAGCAGCCAACAAGGAGGAGATACGCAGTATTTT. Its translation is CASSQQGGDTQYF.

V gene TRBV7-6 combines with J gene TRBJ2-1, with D unclear. CDR3 length: 18 residues. Germline CDR1 reads SGHVS; CDR2 reads FNYEAQ. Between the trimmed V and J ends, which lost 6 bases and 5 bases, there was a span of 26 bases. The CDR3, as DNA: TGTGCCAGCAGTTACGACGTAGGTGGGTCTTCACGGAACAATGAGCAGTTCTTC. It yields the protein CASSYDVGGSSRNNEQFF.

This rearrangement joins TRBV7-9 to TRBJ2-1; 10 bases agree with TRBD2. The V gene end was trimmed by 6 bases and the J gene end by 5 bases; junction bases not matched to a gene: 10. From germline, CDR1 is SEHNR and CDR2 FQNEAQ (reference sequence). The CDR3 is 16 amino acids. The CDR3 DNA is TGTGCCAGCAGACATTCACTAGCGGGGTTTCACAATGAGCAGTTCTTC. Protein sequence: CASRHSLAGFHNEQFF. The complete variable domain, with remaining parts taken from reference TRBV7-9 and TRBJ2-1, reads DTGVSQNPRHKITKRGQNVTFRCDPISEHNRLYWYRQTLGQGPEFLTYFQNEAQLEKSRLLSDRFSAERPKGSFSTLEIQRTEQGDSAMYLCASRHSLAGFHNEQFFGPGTRLTVL.

The chain links TRBV7-9 to TRBJ2-7; no definite D call. The V gene lost 0 bases and the J gene lost 3 bases, with 12 bases spanning the gap. The CDR3 consists of 15 residues. Per the germline V gene, CDR1 is SEHNR and CDR2 is FQNEAQ (reference sequence). The CDR3 DNA is TGTGCCAGCAGCTTAGCCGCCGTTGCACTCTACGAGCAGTACTTC. Protein: CASSLAAVALYEQYF.

This clonotype was counted only a few times. The V call is TRBV9, the J call TRBJ1-4; D unclear. CDR1 and CDR2 (germline): SGDLS, YYNGEE. This CDR3 region has 13 residues. Trimming took off 2 bases at V and 8 bases at J, with 10 bases between the two ends. The CDR3 loop is CASSVRAGEKLFF. The CDR3 DNA reads TGTGCCAGCAGCGTTCGAGCAGGCGAAAAACTGTTTTTT. The full variable domain, its missing parts supplied by reference TRBV9 and TRBJ1-4, is DSGVTQTPKHLITATGQRVTLRCSPRSGDLSVYWYQQSLDQGLQFLIQYYNGEERAKGNILERFSAQQFPDLHSELNLSSLELGDSALYFCASSVRAGEKLFFGSGTQLSVL.

The sample holds many counts of this clonotype. V is TRBV5-1 and J is TRBJ2-4, with D perhaps matching TRBD1 (6 bases). Germline V lookup: CDR1 SGHRS, CDR2 YFSETQ. This CDR3 region has 14 residues. V was pared by 4 bases and J by 6 bases, with 14 bases between. The CDR3 DNA follows: TGCGCCAGCAGCCCCGGACAGTTACTAAACATTCAGTACTTC. It specifies CASSPGQLLNIQYF.

As for this clonotype: One junction end does not reproduce the germline sequence, and a read error may be involved. This rearrangement joins TRBV9 to TRBJ2-5; 9 bases are a match to TRBD2. This CDR3 spans 17 amino acids. CDR1 and CDR2 (germline): SGDLS, YYNGEE. The DNA of the CDR3 is TGTGCCAGCACCGTAGGTAATAGCGGGGGATACCTCGAGACCCAGTACTTC. Its translation: CASTVGNSGGYLETQYF.

Only a few counts were recorded for this clonotype. This chain links TRBV19 with TRBJ1-3; no clear D gene. CDR3 length: 15 amino acids. Germline loops: CDR1 LNHDA, CDR2 SQIVND (reference sequence). V gave up 3 bases and J gave up 2 bases, with 11 bases separating them. This CDR3 reads CASSIAGPAGNTIYF. CDR3 DNA: TGTGCCAGTAGTATTGCCGGGCCTGCTGGAAACACCATATATTTT.

The rearrangement uses TRBV5-1 and TRBJ1-5; D ambiguous. Germline V gene sequence: CDR1 SGHRS, CDR2 YFSETQ. V was clipped by 4 bases and J by 3 bases, with 8 bases between them. The CDR3 covers 13 residues. The CDR3 region is CASSRTVNQPQHF. The DNA of the CDR3 is TGCGCCAGCAGCCGGACTGTCAATCAGCCCCAGCATTTT.

The gene calls are TRBV5-4 and TRBJ2-3; 9 bases are a match to TRBD2. This CDR3 is 15 amino acids long. Trimming removed 0 bases from V and 9 bases from J; junction bases left unmatched: 8. Germline CDR1 is SGHNT and CDR2 is YYREEE (reference sequence). The CDR3 loop is CASSLVGGGANTQYF. CDR3 nucleotide sequence: TGTGCCAGCAGCTTGGTTGGCGGGGGGGCCAACACGCAGTATTTT.

This clonotype has more than one count but fewer than ten. The V and J genes are TRBV20-1 and TRBJ1-5; a weak D match, TRBD1 (6 bases). Looked up from germline, CDR1 is DFQATT and CDR2 is SNEGSKA (reference sequence). This CDR3 has 15 amino acids. V lost 6 bases, J lost 0 bases, and 15 bases lay in between. CDR3 coding DNA: TGCAGTGCCATGGGCAGGGGATATAGCAATCAGCCCCAGCATTTT. It encodes CSAMGRGYSNQPQHF.

This clonotype was seen only a few times. The chain employs TRBV6-2 or TRBV6-3 and TRBJ2-7; 12 nucleotides match TRBD2. V lost 4 bases, J lost 3 bases, and 4 bases stayed unmatched. Germline CDR1 MNHEY, CDR2 SVGEGT. The CDR3 runs to 15 residues. The CDR3 DNA is TGTGCCAGCAGTTCCTTGACTAGCGGGGGCTACGAGCAGTACTTC. Its translation is CASSSLTSGGYEQYF.

The chain joins TRBV7-2 to TRBJ2-2, with 9 bases lining up with TRBD1. Looked up from germline, CDR1 is SGHTA and CDR2 is FQGNSA. V gave up 3 bases and J gave up 7 bases; unmatched junction bases: 9. This CDR3 region has 16 residues. The CDR3 DNA follows: TGTGCCAGCAGCTTGGGGACAGGGATCTTGAGCGGGGAGCTGTTTTTT. This gives the protein CASSLGTGILSGELFF.

This clonotype was seen ten or more times. The V gene is TRBV6-6, the J gene TRBJ1-2; unclear D gene. The CDR3 totals 13 residues. Trimming took off 6 bases at V and 1 base at J, with 9 bases between the two ends. Germline values: CDR1 MNHNY, CDR2 SVGAGI (reference sequence). CDR3: CASSLDVNYGYTF. The CDR3 nucleotides are TGTGCCAGCAGCCTGGACGTTAACTATGGCTACACCTTC.

This sequence joins TRBV20-1 and TRBJ2-1; D may be TRBD2 (5 bases). Trimming left V 4 bases short and J 10 bases short, with 14 bases between. Germline CDR1 reads DFQATT; CDR2 reads SNEGSKA (reference sequence). This CDR3 comprises 12 residues. The CDR3 region has the DNA TGCAGTGCTACCAGCGGTGGGAGCGAGCAGTTCTTC. It yields the protein CSATSGGSEQFF.

This clonotype was seen a handful of times. V gene TRBV28 combines with J gene TRBJ2-5, with TRBD1 as a possible D gene (5 bases). The CDR3 has 15 amino acids. V was pared by 3 bases and J by 1 base, with 12 bases between. Germline CDR1 reads MDHEN; CDR2 reads SYDVKM. The CDR3 loop reads CASSFLRTSQETQYF. The DNA of the CDR3 is TGTGCCAGCAGTTTCTTGAGGACAAGCCAAGAGACCCAGTACTTC.

Points on this clonotype: A much more abundant neighbour one base away suggests this may be a read error. The chain is built from TRBV2 and TRBJ2-7, with a possible D match to TRBD1 (6 bases). CDR1 is SNHLY, CDR2 FYNNEI, per germline. V was pared by 6 bases and J by 2 bases, with 11 bases between. This CDR3 is built from 13 residues. In DNA form, the CDR3 reads TGTGCCAGCAGCCCCGGACAGCCCTACGAGCAGTACGTC. It yields the protein CASSPGQPYEQYV.

This clonotype appeared a few times. The chain couples TRBV28 to TRBJ1-2, with TRBD1 matching 7 bases. Germline loops: CDR1 MDHEN, CDR2 SYDVKM. V lost 6 bases to trimming and J lost 3 bases; unmatched junction nucleotides: 10. There are 15 residues in the CDR3. CDR3 sequence reads: CASRRRGGADYGYTF. DNA for the CDR3: TGTGCCAGCAGAAGACGAGGGGGCGCGGACTATGGCTACACCTTC.

V usage is TRBV6-2 or TRBV6-3 and J usage is TRBJ1-5, with D possibly TRBD1 on 6 matching bases. Germline V gene lookup returns CDR1 MNHEY and CDR2 SVGEGT. Trimming left V 4 bases short and J 8 bases short, with 15 bases between. The CDR3 runs 14 residues. The CDR3 spells CASSLTGTFEPQHF. CDR3 bases: TGTGCCAGCAGTTTGACCGGGACATTCGAGCCCCAGCATTTT.

The sample holds a few counts of this clonotype. V gene TRBV7-8 combines with J gene TRBJ2-7; TRBD1 might be the D (5 bases). CDR1 and CDR2 (germline): SGHVS, FQNEAQ. V gave up 5 bases and J gave up 2 bases, with 13 bases separating them. This CDR3 has 14 residues. CDR3 sequence (DNA): TGTGCCAGCAGCCCGGAAGACAGAGCCTACGAGCAGTACTTC. Encoded protein: CASSPEDRAYEQYF.

The V gene is TRBV29-1, the J gene TRBJ2-1, with a weak D call TRBD2 (5 bases). This CDR3 is built from 14 residues. The V gene's germline CDR1 is SQVTM and CDR2 ANQGSEA. The V and J ends lost 3 bases and 1 base respectively, with 10 bases between them. The CDR3 loop reads CSVEGQRSYNEQFF. Here the CDR3 DNA reads TGCAGCGTTGAGGGCCAGCGGTCCTACAATGAGCAGTTCTTC.

The chain is built from TRBV12-2 and TRBJ1-1. TRBV12-2 is a known pseudogene. The CDR3 is made up of 15 amino acids. CDR3 bases: TGTGCAAGTCGCCTGGGACCAGAAAGGAACACTGAAGCTTTCTTT. Translated, it gives CASRLGPERNTEAFF.

This clonotype was counted a few times. This chain uses TRBV7-7 with TRBJ2-3, with D hard to call. The germline CDR1 and CDR2 sequences are SSHAT and FNYEAQ (reference sequence). Trimming shortened V by 2 bases and J by 4 bases, and 13 bases separated the two germline ends. The length of the CDR3 is 15 residues. The CDR3 spells CASSLTAWPADTQYF. The CDR3 DNA follows: TGTGCCAGCAGCTTAACAGCCTGGCCGGCAGATACGCAGTATTTT. Complete variable domain (other parts from reference TRBV7-7 and TRBJ2-3): GAGVSQSPRYKVTKRGQDVTLRCDPISSHATLYWYQQALGQGPEFLTYFNYEAQPDKSGLPSDRFSAERPEGSISTLTIQRTEQRDSAMYRCASSLTAWPADTQYFGPGTRLTVL.

This clonotype has more than one count but fewer than ten. The V and J genes are TRBV28 and TRBJ2-3; 9 positions match TRBD2. From germline, CDR1 is MDHEN and CDR2 SYDVKM. Trimming cost V 2 bases and J 8 bases; bases outside gene matches: 5. This CDR3 has 14 residues. The CDR3 loop reads CASSLSPSGATQYF. The CDR3 nucleotides are TGTGCCAGCAGTTTAAGTCCTAGCGGGGCTACGCAGTATTTT. The full variable domain, rest sourced from reference TRBV28 and TRBJ2-3, is DVKVTQSSRYLVKRTGEKVFLECVQDMDHENMFWYRQDPGLGLRLIYFSYDVKMKEKGDIPEGYSVSREKKERFSLILESASTNQTSMYLCASSLSPSGATQYFGPGTRLTVL.

The rearrangement uses TRBV7-2 and TRBJ2-1, with unresolved D. The CDR3 is 14 amino acids. V dropped 5 bases and J dropped 6 bases, with 14 bases sitting between them. CDR1 is SGHTA, CDR2 FQGNSA, per germline. CDR3 DNA sequence: TGTGCCAGCAGCCCGACCCAGGCAGGCAATGAGCAGTTCTTC. Translated, it gives CASSPTQAGNEQFF.

Ten or more counts support this clonotype. The V gene is TRBV12-3 or TRBV12-4, the J gene TRBJ2-7; D not resolved. The V end lost 4 bases, the J end lost 5 bases, and 6 bases lay between the germline ends. There are 11 residues in the CDR3. The CDR3 protein is CASSYSNEQYF. For the CDR3, the DNA is TGTGCCAGCAGTTATTCGAACGAGCAGTACTTC.

This clonotype was counted between two and nine times. V gene TRBV7-9 combines with J gene TRBJ1-2; no firm D call. The CDR3 loop spans 11 amino acids. V was clipped by 3 bases and J by 7 bases, with 6 bases between them. Germline V lookup: CDR1 SEHNR, CDR2 FQNEAQ (reference sequence). The DNA for the CDR3 is TGTGCCAGCAGCTTGTATGGTGGCTACACCTTC. This sequence encodes CASSLYGGYTF.